A single sample gave rise to the 21 T cell receptor beta chains below, sequenced in a study of blood T cell repertoires in COVID-19. Here immunoSEQ multiplex PCR was the method, and the copy in TCRdb shows in-frame clones only, minus some. The sample carries approximately 230,000 clones, about 80% recorded once. The sample consisted of PBMCs or T cells enriched from blood (not recorded which). Every receptor here comes from a man between 35 and 55 years old who had recovered from COVID-19.

The chain couples TRBV7-3 to TRBJ1-2; D gene ambiguous. Germline V lookup: CDR1 SGHTA, CDR2 FQGTGA. The CDR3 totals 12 residues. V was shortened by 1 base and J by 7 bases, with 7 bases between the two germline ends. In DNA, the CDR3 is TGTGCCAGCAGCTTAAACCACGGTGGCTACACCTTC. It is translated as CASSLNHGGYTF.

The chain has TRBV7-2 and TRBJ2-1; 7 nucleotides agree with TRBD1. The CDR3 loop spans 12 amino acids. V lost 5 bases and J lost 8; bases outside the gene matches: 3. Germline assignment: CDR1 SGHTA and CDR2 FQGNSA. CDR3 region: CASSPGGDEQFF. In DNA form, the CDR3 reads TGTGCCAGCAGCCCAGGGGGAGATGAGCAGTTCTTC. The variable domain in full, completed from reference TRBV7-2 and TRBJ2-1, reads GAGVSQSPSNKVTEKGKDVELRCDPISGHTALYWYRQSLGQGLEFLIYFQGNSAPDKSGLPSDRFSAERTGGSVSTLTIQRTQQEDSAVYLCASSPGGDEQFFGPGTRLTVL.

This sequence joins TRBV5-4 and TRBJ2-1; 11 bases are a match to TRBD2. Germline-derived CDR1 and CDR2 are SGHNT and YYREEE (reference sequence). V lost 4 bases, J lost 1 base, and 4 bases stayed unmatched. The CDR3 runs to 16 residues. CDR3 protein: CASSEPSGGSYNEQFF. CDR3 nucleotide sequence: TGTGCCAGCAGCGAGCCTAGCGGGGGGTCCTACAATGAGCAGTTCTTC. Based on the CDR3 plus reference TRBV5-4 and TRBJ2-1, the full variable domain is ETGVTQSPTHLIKTRGQQVTLRCSSQSGHNTVSWYQQALGQGPQFIFQYYREEENGRGNFPPRFSGLQFPNYSSELNVNALELDDSALYLCASSEPSGGSYNEQFFGPGTRLTVL.

The chain carries TRBV29-1 and TRBJ1-4, with unresolved D. V gave up 6 bases and J gave up 8 bases, with 16 bases separating them. The CDR3 spans 13 residues. The germline V gene has CDR1 SQVTM and CDR2 ANQGSEA. CDR3 in DNA: TGCAGCGTCGCCACCGCTGGCGGGGAAAAACTGTTTTTT. Residues: CSVATAGGEKLFF.

Concerning this clone itself: At the DNA level, this CDR3 is encoded by other sequences in the same sample as well. The rearrangement links TRBV2 to TRBJ2-1, with 11 positions matching TRBD2. The length of the CDR3 is 15 residues. Unmatched junction bases numbered 3, after V lost 6 bases and J lost 2 bases. Germline CDR1 reads SNHLY; CDR2 reads FYNNEI. This chain's CDR3 is CASRGTSGAYNEQFF. As DNA, the CDR3 is TGTGCCAGCAGAGGGACTAGCGGAGCCTACAATGAGCAGTTCTTC.

The rearrangement uses TRBV5-1 and TRBJ2-7; 11 bases are a match to TRBD1. CDR1 SGHRS and CDR2 YFSETQ come from the germline V gene. This CDR3 spans 14 amino acids. V was pared by 1 base and J by 6 bases, with 3 bases of the junction left unmatched. CDR3 sequence (DNA): TGCGCCAGCAGCTTGTCCGGGACAGGGGGCGAGCAGTACTTC. It codes for CASSLSGTGGEQYF.

The chain is built from TRBV2 and TRBJ2-1, with 7 bases matching TRBD2. Germline-derived CDR1 and CDR2 are SNHLY and FYNNEI. The CDR3 contains 13 residues. The trim removed 7 bases at V and 8 bases at J, leaving 8 bases unmatched. The CDR3 here is CASNTAGFDEQFF. The CDR3 region has the DNA TGTGCCAGCAATACAGCGGGATTCGATGAGCAGTTCTTC.

V gene TRBV15 combines with J gene TRBJ1-2; a weak D match, TRBD1 (6 bases). The CDR3 loop spans 16 amino acids. CDR1 and CDR2 (germline): LNHNV, YYDKDF (reference sequence). V lost 2 bases and J lost 2, with 15 bases in between. CDR3 sequence reads: CATSRNPGHSNYGYTF. The CDR3 region has the DNA TGTGCCACCAGCAGAAACCCGGGACATTCAAACTATGGCTACACCTTC.

The V and J genes are TRBV4-2 and TRBJ2-5; D is possibly TRBD1 (6 bases). Germline CDR1 reads LGHNA; CDR2 reads YNFKEQ. This CDR3 comprises 13 residues. Trimming took off 5 bases at V and 2 bases at J, with 9 bases between the two ends. CDR3 DNA: TGTGCCAGCAGCGCCGACAGGCAAGAGACCCAGTACTTC. Residues: CASSADRQETQYF.

The J gene is TRBJ1-2, the V gene TRBV28; D remains unclear. This CDR3 is 12 amino acids long. CDR1 and CDR2 from the germline V gene are MDHEN and SYDVKM. The V end lost 5 bases, the J end lost 6 bases, and 10 bases lay between the germline ends. In DNA form, the CDR3 reads TGTGCCAGCAGTCTCAACATTCATGGCTACACCTTC. Encoded protein: CASSLNIHGYTF.

The J gene is TRBJ1-2, the V gene TRBV6-4; TRBD1 aligns across 7 bases. CDR3 length: 16 amino acids. CDR1 is MRHNA and CDR2 is SNTAGT in the germline V gene. The junction had 4 bases not matched to a gene; V was cut back by 0 bases and J by 0 bases. This CDR3 is CASSDSRQGSNYGYTF. CDR3 coding DNA: TGTGCCAGCAGTGACTCAAGACAGGGATCTAACTATGGCTACACCTTC.

The V and J genes are TRBV18 and TRBJ2-5, with D possibly TRBD1 on 5 matching bases. Germline CDR1 is KGHSH and CDR2 is LQKENI. Trimming took off 6 bases at V and 2 bases at J, with 13 bases between the two ends. This CDR3 has 14 amino acids. The CDR3 loop is CASSTALLQETQYF. The CDR3, as DNA: TGTGCCAGCTCGACAGCTCTTTTGCAAGAGACCCAGTACTTC.

This clone was counted a single time. The chain couples TRBV5-1 to TRBJ2-3, with D possibly matching TRBD2 (6 bases). V lost 7 bases to trimming and J lost 0 bases, with 15 bases between them. This CDR3 has 15 amino acids. Germline values: CDR1 SGHRS, CDR2 YFSETQ. CDR3: CASGISGSSTDTQYF. CDR3 in DNA: TGCGCCAGCGGAATTAGCGGTTCTAGCACAGATACGCAGTATTTT.

The J gene is TRBJ1-2, the V gene TRBV2; the match to TRBD1 covers 8 bases. The CDR3 spans 14 residues. Looked up from germline, CDR1 is SNHLY and CDR2 is FYNNEI. With 5 bases clipped from V and 8 bases from J, the junction kept 10 bases outside the gene matches. The CDR3 here is CASSSRTGTAGYTF. CDR3 sequence (DNA): TGTGCCAGCAGTTCCAGGACAGGGACTGCGGGCTACACCTTC.

The chain recombines TRBV28 with TRBJ2-3; 7 bases align to TRBD1. The CDR3 has 14 amino acids. The V and J ends lost 5 bases and 5 bases, in that order; junction bases with no gene match: 7. Germline V CDR1 and CDR2: MDHEN, SYDVKM. For the CDR3, the DNA is TGTGCCAGCAGTGAGTTGGCAGGGGGAGATACGCAGTATTTT. Its protein product is CASSELAGGDTQYF.

This clone was seen more than once but under ten times. V is TRBV2 and J is TRBJ2-3, with D perhaps matching TRBD2 (6 bases). The germline V gene encodes CDR1 SNHLY and CDR2 FYNNEI. This CDR3 region has 14 residues. V lost 8 bases to trimming and J lost 3 bases, with 15 bases between them. CDR3 DNA: TGTGCCAGCGGTTTGGGGGGAGTGACAGATACGCAGTATTTT. This encodes CASGLGGVTDTQYF.

This rearrangement joins TRBV4-2 to TRBJ2-7; possible D gene TRBD2, 5 bases. The CDR3 has 14 amino acids. V dropped 1 base and J dropped 3 bases, with 10 bases sitting between them. The germline gives CDR1 LGHNA, CDR2 YNFKEQ. CDR3 protein: CASSQVTADYEQYF. The CDR3 DNA sequence: TGTGCCAGCAGCCAAGTAACAGCGGACTACGAGCAGTACTTC.

The rearrangement joins TRBV18 to TRBJ2-7; D remains unclear. Germline lookup yields CDR1 KGHSH and CDR2 LQKENI. The germline V and J ends were trimmed by 2 bases and 2 bases, with 7 bases remaining between them. CDR3 length equals 13 residues. CDR3 bases: TGTGCCAGCTCACCAAATCCAGCCTACGAGCAGTACTTC. Amino acids: CASSPNPAYEQYF.

Details on this clone: At one end, the junction sequence differs from germline, possibly due to a read error. The J gene is TRBJ2-5, the V gene TRBV3-1 (or the pseudogene TRBV3-2), with 7 bases aligning to TRBD2. Germline loops: CDR1 LGHDT, CDR2 YNNKEL (reference sequence). The CDR3 totals 15 residues. CDR3: CASTQVAGSWETQYF. The CDR3 bases are TGTGCCAGCACCCAAGTAGCGGGCTCGTGGGAGACCCAGTACTTC.

This chain connects TRBV7-6 to TRBJ1-5; 10 nucleotides line up with TRBD1. The V gene end was trimmed by 0 bases and the J gene end by 1 base; junction bases not matched to a gene: 3. The CDR3 is 17 amino acids. Germline V gives CDR1 SGHVS, CDR2 FNYEAQ. As DNA, the CDR3 is TGTGCCAGCAGCTTAGCGGTGGGACAGGGGAGCAATCAGCCCCAGCATTTT. Its protein product is CASSLAVGQGSNQPQHF.

The gene calls are TRBV27 and TRBJ1-1; the match to TRBD1 covers 9 bases. The ends lost 9 bases at V and 3 bases at J; junction bases unmatched: 20. Germline loops: CDR1 MNHEY, CDR2 SMNVEV (reference sequence). The CDR3 is 18 amino acids. Written as DNA, the CDR3 is TGTGCCAGAACCGGGACAGGGAGGCGAGTGGCCCCAGACACTGAAGCTTTCTTT. Translated: CARTGTGRRVAPDTEAFF.